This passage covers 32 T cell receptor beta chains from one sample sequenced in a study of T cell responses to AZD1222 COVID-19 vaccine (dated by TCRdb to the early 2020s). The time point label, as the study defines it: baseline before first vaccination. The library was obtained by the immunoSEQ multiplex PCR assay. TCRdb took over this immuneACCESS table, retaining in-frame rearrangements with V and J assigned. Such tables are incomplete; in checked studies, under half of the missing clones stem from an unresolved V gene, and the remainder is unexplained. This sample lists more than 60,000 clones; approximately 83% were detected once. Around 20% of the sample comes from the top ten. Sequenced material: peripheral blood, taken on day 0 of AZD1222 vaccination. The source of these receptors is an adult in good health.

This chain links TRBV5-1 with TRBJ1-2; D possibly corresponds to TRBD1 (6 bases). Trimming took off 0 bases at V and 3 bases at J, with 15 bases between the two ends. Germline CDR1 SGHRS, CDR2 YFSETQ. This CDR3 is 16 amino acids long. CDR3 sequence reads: CASSLDGGPGDYGYTF. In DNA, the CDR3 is TGCGCCAGCAGCTTGGACGGGGGGCCGGGGGACTATGGCTACACCTTC.

In nucleotides, the CDR3 is TGTGCCAGCAGCCACGACAGGGCGAACACCGGGGAGCTGTTTTTT. Its protein product is CASSHDRANTGELFF. This chain connects TRBV11-1 to TRBJ2-2; 7 bases map to TRBD1. Germline trimming cut 5 bases from V and 0 bases from J; bases unmatched to any gene: 3. CDR1 and CDR2 (germline): SGHAT, FQDESV (reference sequence). The CDR3 sequence is 15 residues long.

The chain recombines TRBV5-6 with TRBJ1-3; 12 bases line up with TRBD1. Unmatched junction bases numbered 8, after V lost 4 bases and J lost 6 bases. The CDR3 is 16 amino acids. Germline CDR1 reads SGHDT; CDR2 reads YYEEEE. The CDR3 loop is CASSNGPGQGANTIYF. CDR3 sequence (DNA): TGTGCCAGCAGCAACGGACCGGGACAGGGGGCAAACACCATATATTTT.

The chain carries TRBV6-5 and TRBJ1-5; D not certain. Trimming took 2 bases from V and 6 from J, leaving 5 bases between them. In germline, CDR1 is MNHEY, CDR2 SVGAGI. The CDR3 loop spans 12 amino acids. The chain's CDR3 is CASSYPGQPQHF. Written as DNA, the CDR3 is TGTGCCAGCAGTTACCCCGGTCAGCCCCAGCATTTT.

Here the CDR3 reads CASSPSGETQYF. In nucleotides, the CDR3 is TGTGCCAGCTCACCATCAGGAGAGACCCAGTACTTC. The gene calls are TRBV18 and TRBJ2-5; D gene uncertain. V lost 2 bases, J lost 4 bases, and 5 bases lay in between. CDR1 is KGHSH, CDR2 LQKENI, per germline. The CDR3 extends over 12 amino acids.

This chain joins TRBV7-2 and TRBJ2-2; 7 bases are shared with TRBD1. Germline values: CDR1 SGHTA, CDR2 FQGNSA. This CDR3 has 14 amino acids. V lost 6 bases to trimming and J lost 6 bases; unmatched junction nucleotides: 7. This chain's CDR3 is CASRSTGFAGELFF. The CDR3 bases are TGTGCCAGCAGGTCGACAGGGTTTGCCGGGGAGCTGTTTTTT.

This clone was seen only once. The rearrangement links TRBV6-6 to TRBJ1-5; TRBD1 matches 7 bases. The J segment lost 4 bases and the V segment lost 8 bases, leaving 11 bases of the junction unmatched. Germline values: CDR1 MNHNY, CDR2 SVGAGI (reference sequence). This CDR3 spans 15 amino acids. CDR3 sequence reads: CASSDRPAVNQPQHF. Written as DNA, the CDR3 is TGTGCCAGCTCGGACAGGCCGGCGGTTAATCAGCCCCAGCATTTT.

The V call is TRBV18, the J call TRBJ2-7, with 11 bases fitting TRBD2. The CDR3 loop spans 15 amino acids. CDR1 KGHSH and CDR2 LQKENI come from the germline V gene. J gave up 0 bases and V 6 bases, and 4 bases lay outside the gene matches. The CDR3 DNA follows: TGTGCCAGCTCGTCTACTAGCGGGGGCTCCTACGAGCAGTACTTC. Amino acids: CASSSTSGGSYEQYF.

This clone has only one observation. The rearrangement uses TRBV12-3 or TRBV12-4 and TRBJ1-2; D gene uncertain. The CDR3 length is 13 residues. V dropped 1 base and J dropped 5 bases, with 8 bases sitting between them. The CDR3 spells CASSLDLTYGYTF. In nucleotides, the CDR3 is TGTGCCAGCAGTTTAGACCTCACTTATGGCTACACCTTC.

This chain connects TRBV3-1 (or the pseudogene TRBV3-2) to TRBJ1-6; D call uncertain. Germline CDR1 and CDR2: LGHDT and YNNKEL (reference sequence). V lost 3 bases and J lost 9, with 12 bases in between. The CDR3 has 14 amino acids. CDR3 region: CASSQGAGSSPLHF. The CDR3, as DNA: TGTGCCAGCAGCCAGGGCGCAGGATCTTCACCCCTCCACTTT.

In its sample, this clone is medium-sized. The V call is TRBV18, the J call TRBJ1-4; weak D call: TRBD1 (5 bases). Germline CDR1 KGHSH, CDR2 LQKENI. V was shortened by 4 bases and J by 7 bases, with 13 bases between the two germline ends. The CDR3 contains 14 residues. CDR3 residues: CASSLGATGEKLFF. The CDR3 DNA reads TGTGCCAGCTCACTTGGAGCTACAGGTGAAAAACTGTTTTTT.

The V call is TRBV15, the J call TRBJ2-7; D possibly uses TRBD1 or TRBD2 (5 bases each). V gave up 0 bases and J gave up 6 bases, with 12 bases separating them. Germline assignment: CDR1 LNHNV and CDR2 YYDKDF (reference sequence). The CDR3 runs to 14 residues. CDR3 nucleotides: TGTGCCACCAGCAGAGAAGGGACCGTGGGCGAGCAGTACTTC. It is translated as CATSREGTVGEQYF. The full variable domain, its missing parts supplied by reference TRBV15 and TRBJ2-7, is DAMVIQNPRYQVTQFGKPVTLSCSQTLNHNVMYWYQQKSSQAPKLLFHYYDKDFNNEADTPDNFQSRRPNTSFCFLDIRSPGLGDTAMYLCATSREGTVGEQYFGPGTRLTVT.

Written as DNA, the CDR3 is TGCGCCAGCAGCCAAGGGGGACAGACCCAGCCCCAGCATTTT. This encodes CASSQGGQTQPQHF. This rearrangement joins TRBV4-1 to TRBJ1-5, with TRBD1 matching 7 bases. V dropped 1 base and J dropped 7; count of bases not matched to a gene: 4. Per germline, CDR1 MGHRA and CDR2 YSYEKL. This CDR3 comprises 14 residues.

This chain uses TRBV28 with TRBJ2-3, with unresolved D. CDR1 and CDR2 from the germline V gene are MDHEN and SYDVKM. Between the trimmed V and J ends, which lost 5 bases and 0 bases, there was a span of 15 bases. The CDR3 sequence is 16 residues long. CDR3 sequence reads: CASSTSVIPSTDTQYF. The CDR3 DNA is TGTGCCAGCAGTACATCCGTTATCCCGAGCACAGATACGCAGTATTTT. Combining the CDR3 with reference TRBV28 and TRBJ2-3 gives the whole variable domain DVKVTQSSRYLVKRTGEKVFLECVQDMDHENMFWYRQDPGLGLRLIYFSYDVKMKEKGDIPEGYSVSREKKERFSLILESASTNQTSMYLCASSTSVIPSTDTQYFGPGTRLTVL.

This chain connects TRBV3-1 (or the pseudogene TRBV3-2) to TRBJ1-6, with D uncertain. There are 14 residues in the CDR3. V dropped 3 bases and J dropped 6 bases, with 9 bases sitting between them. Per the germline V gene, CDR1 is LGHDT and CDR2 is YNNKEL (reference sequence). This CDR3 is CASSHLAGNSPLHF. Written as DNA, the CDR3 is TGTGCCAGCAGCCACTTGGCGGGTAATTCACCCCTCCACTTT.

DNA for the CDR3: TGTGCCAGCAGCCCCATGACAGGTTATGGCTACACCTTC. Translated, it gives CASSPMTGYGYTF. The rearrangement joins TRBV7-3 to TRBJ1-2; perhaps TRBD1 as D (6 bases). Germline V gives CDR1 SGHTA, CDR2 FQGTGA. The CDR3 has 13 amino acids. Trimming removed 5 bases from V and 5 bases from J, with 12 bases in between.

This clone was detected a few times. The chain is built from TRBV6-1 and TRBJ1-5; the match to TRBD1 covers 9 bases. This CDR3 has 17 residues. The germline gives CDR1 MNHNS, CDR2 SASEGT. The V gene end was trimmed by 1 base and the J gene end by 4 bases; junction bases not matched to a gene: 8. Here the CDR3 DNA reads TGTGCCAGCAGTGAAGTTGCGGGACAGGGATTTAATCAGCCCCAGCATTTT. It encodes CASSEVAGQGFNQPQHF.

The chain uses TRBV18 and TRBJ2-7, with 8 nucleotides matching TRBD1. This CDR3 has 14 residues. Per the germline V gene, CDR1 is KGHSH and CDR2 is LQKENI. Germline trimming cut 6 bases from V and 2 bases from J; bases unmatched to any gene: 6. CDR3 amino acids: CASSQGAQTYEQYF. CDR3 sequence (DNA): TGTGCCAGCTCCCAGGGGGCGCAGACCTACGAGCAGTACTTC.

CDR3 protein: CASSLTGHPSTDTQYF. CDR3 sequence (DNA): TGTGCCAGCAGCCTGACAGGGCACCCTAGCACAGATACGCAGTATTTT. This rearrangement joins TRBV5-4 to TRBJ2-3; TRBD1 matches at 7 bases. The CDR3 is 16 residues long. Germline V lookup: CDR1 SGHNT, CDR2 YYREEE (reference sequence). With 4 bases clipped from V and 0 bases from J, the junction kept 8 bases outside the gene matches.

CDR3 DNA: TGTGCCAGCAATGTGCGGGTGGAGGGCTACACCTTC. It yields the protein CASNVRVEGYTF. The rearrangement joins TRBV6-5 to TRBJ1-2; D remains ambiguous. The germline gives CDR1 MNHEY, CDR2 SVGAGI. Trimming removed 7 bases at V and 8 bases at J, with 14 bases between. This CDR3 comprises 12 residues.

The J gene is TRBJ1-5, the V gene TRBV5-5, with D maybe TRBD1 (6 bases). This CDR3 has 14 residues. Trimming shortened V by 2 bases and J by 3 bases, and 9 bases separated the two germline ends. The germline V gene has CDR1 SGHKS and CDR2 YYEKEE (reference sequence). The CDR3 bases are TGTGCCAGCAGCTTTTCAGGGGCCAATCAGCCCCAGCATTTT. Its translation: CASSFSGANQPQHF.

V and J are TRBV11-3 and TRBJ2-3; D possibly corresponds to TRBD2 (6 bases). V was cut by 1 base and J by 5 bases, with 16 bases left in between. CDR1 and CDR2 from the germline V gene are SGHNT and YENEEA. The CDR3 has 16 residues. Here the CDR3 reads CASSLGLGQGGDTQYF. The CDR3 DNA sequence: TGTGCCAGCAGCTTAGGGTTAGGGCAGGGAGGAGATACGCAGTATTTT.

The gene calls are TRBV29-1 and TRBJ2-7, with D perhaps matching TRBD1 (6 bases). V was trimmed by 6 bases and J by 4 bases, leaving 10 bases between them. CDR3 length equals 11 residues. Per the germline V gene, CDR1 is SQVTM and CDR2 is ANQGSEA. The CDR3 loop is CSVGTPYEQYF. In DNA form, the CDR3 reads TGCAGCGTGGGGACACCATACGAGCAGTACTTC.

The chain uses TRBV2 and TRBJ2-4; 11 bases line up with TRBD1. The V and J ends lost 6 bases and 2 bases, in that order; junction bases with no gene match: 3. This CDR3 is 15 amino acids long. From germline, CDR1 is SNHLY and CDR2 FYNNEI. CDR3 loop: CASRGQGGSKNIQYF. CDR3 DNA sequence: TGTGCCAGCAGGGGACAGGGGGGATCCAAAAACATTCAGTACTTC.

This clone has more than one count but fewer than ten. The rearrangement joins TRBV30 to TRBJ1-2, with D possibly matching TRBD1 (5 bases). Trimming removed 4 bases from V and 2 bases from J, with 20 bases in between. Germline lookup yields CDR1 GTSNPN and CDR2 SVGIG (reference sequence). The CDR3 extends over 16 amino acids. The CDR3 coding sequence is TGTGCCTGGATTCTACGACGGGACGGCCAGAACTATGGCTACACCTTC. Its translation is CAWILRRDGQNYGYTF. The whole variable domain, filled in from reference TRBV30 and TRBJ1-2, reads SQTIHQWPATLVQPVGSPLSLECTVEGTSNPNLYWYRQAAGRGLQLLFYSVGIGQISSEVPQNLSASRPQDRQFILSSKKLLLSDSGFYLCAWILRRDGQNYGYTFGSGTRLTVV.

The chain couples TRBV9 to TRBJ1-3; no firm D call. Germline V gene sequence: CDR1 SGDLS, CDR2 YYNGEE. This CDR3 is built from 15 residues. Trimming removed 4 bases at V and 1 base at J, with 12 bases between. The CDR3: CASSPLGFSGNTIYF. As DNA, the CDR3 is TGTGCCAGCAGCCCACTAGGGTTTTCTGGAAACACCATATATTTT.

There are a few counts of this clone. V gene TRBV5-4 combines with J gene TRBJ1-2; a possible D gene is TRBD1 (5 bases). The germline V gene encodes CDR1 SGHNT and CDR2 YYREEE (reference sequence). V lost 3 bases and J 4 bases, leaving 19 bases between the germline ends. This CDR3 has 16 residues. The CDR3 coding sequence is TGTGCCAGCAGCTCCAAATCGGTAGAGGGGCTCTATGGCTACACCTTC. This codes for CASSSKSVEGLYGYTF.

This CDR3 is CASIERAEAFF. The CDR3 DNA sequence: TGTGCCAGTATCGAGCGCGCGGAAGCTTTCTTT. The chain joins TRBV19 to TRBJ1-1; D is ambiguous. The CDR3 runs 11 residues. The V gene lost 7 bases and the J gene lost 8 bases, with 11 bases spanning the gap. Germline values: CDR1 LNHDA, CDR2 SQIVND (reference sequence).

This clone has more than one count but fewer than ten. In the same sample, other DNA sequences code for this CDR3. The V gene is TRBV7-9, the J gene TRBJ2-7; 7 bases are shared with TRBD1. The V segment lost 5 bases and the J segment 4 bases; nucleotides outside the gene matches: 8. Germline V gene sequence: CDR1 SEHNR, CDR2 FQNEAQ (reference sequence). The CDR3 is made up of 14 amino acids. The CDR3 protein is CASSPRDSLYEQYF. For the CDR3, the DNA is TGTGCCAGCAGCCCCCGGGACAGCTTATACGAGCAGTACTTC.

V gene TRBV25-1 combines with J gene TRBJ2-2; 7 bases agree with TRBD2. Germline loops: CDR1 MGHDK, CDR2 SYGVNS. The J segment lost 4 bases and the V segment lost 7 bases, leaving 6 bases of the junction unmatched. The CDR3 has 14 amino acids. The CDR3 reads CASTVGGITGELFF. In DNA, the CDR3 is TGTGCCAGCACGGTCGGGGGGATCACCGGGGAGCTGTTTTTT.

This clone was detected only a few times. CDR3 loop: CASSLAAATNYGYTF. CDR3 coding DNA: TGTGCCAGCAGCTTGGCGGCAGCTACTAACTATGGCTACACCTTC. The genes are TRBV5-5 and TRBJ1-2, with no clear D. Looked up from germline, CDR1 is SGHKS and CDR2 is YYEKEE (reference sequence). The CDR3 has 15 amino acids. V gave up 0 bases and J gave up 0 bases, with 9 bases separating them.

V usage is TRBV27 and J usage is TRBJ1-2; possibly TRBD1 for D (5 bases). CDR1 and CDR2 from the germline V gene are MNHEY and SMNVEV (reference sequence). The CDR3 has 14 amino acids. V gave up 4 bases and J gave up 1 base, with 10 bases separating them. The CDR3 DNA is TGTGCCAGCAGTTCCTTGGGGGGTAACTATGGCTACACCTTC. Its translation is CASSSLGGNYGYTF.